This is a list of T cell receptor beta chains from one sample in a study of shared clonotypes between healthy human individuals. Data came from immunoSEQ multiplex PCR; TCRdb stores just in-frame clones and leaves some out. Found here are 450,000 to 650,000 clones, roughly 79% of them singletons; the top ten hold more than 10%. Sequenced material: PBMCs. The receptors derive from a woman aged 40 to 55 in good health. Some clones in this sample may be carry-over from other donors' samples. The CDR3 runs from the conserved cysteine through the conserved F or W. Each record gives: D gene, J gene, V gene, CDR3 length, clone size, CDR3 protein, CDR3 DNA. A D gene is named only where the DNA matches it firmly. Only some rows state a clone size, as once, few, many or a class for expanded clones.

. | TRBJ2-2 | TRBV27 | 14 | . | CASSLATNTGELFF | TGTGCCAGCAGTTTGGCTACGAACACCGGGGAGCTGTTTTTT
. | TRBJ1-2 | TRBV20-1 | 11 | . | CSARVGLSYTF | TGCAGTGCTAGAGTGGGGCTCAGCTACACCTTC
TRBD2 | TRBJ2-1 | TRBV7-6 | 15 | . | CASSSSGSRYNEQFF | TGTGCCAGCAGCTCTAGCGGGAGTAGGTACAATGAGCAGTTCTTC
. | TRBJ2-7 | TRBV20-1 | 11 | many | CSARDSYEQYF | TGCAGTGCGCGGGACTCCTACGAGCAGTACTTC
. | TRBJ2-7 | TRBV6-1 | 14 | once | CATRRGGDLDEQYF | TGTGCCACGAGGCGAGGGGGAGACTTGGACGAGCAGTACTTC
. | TRBJ2-1 | TRBV5-4 | 13 | . | CASSLDDSNEQFF | TGTGCCAGCAGCTTAGATGATTCCAATGAGCAGTTCTTC
TRBD2 | TRBJ2-3 | TRBV15 | 15 | . | CATSRAGLDTDTQYF | TGTGCCACCAGCAGAGCCGGACTAGACACAGATACGCAGTATTTT
. | TRBJ2-1 | TRBV11-3 | 13 | . | CASSLGRTQGQFF | TGTGCCAGCAGCTTGGGCAGGACCCAAGGGCAGTTCTTC
. | TRBJ1-1 | TRBV7-9 | 13 | . | CASSLAGPTEAFF | TGTGCCAGCAGCTTAGCTGGCCCCACTGAAGCTTTCTTT
TRBD1 | TRBJ1-2 | TRBV13 | 15 | . | CASSSGQGANYGYTF | TGTGCCAGCAGCTCGGGACAGGGGGCTAACTATGGCTACACCTTC
TRBD1 | TRBJ1-1 | TRBV10-3 | 14 | . | CAISVDRGVTEAFF | TGTGCCATCAGTGTGGACAGGGGGGTCACTGAAGCTTTCTTT
. | TRBJ2-5 | TRBV5-4 | 15 | . | CASSFRTTPIETQYF | TGTGCCAGCAGCTTTAGAACTACCCCCATAGAGACCCAGTACTTC
TRBD2 | TRBJ2-3 | TRBV9 | 17 | . | CASSVAGGRALGDTQYF | TGTGCCAGCAGCGTAGCTGGAGGGAGGGCGTTAGGAGATACGCAGTATTTT
. | TRBJ2-1 | TRBV6-1 | 17 | . | CASSVPPGMPNYNEQFF | TGTGCCAGCAGTGTTCCCCCGGGCATGCCCAATTACAATGAGCAGTTCTTC
. | TRBJ1-4 | TRBV6-5 | 14 | . | CASSQTVSHEKLFF | TGTGCCAGCAGTCAGACAGTTTCCCACGAAAAACTGTTTTTT
TRBD1 | TRBJ1-1 | TRBV18 | 15 | . | CASSESGGRNTEAFF | TGTGCCAGCTCAGAGTCAGGGGGCCGAAACACTGAAGCTTTCTTT
. | TRBJ2-5 | TRBV18 | 13 | . | CASSPDIQETQYF | TGTGCCAGCTCACCAGATATCCAAGAGACCCAGTACTTC
. | TRBJ1-1 | TRBV29-1 | 12 | many | CSAARPRAEAFF | TGCAGCGCCGCAAGGCCTAGGGCTGAAGCTTTCTTT
TRBD2 | TRBJ2-5 | TRBV7-9 | 17 | . | CASSLGGTSGSEETQYF | TGTGCCAGCAGCTTAGGAGGGACTAGCGGGAGTGAAGAGACCCAGTACTTC
. | TRBJ1-1 | TRBV14 | 13 | few | CASSQARDGEAFF | TGTGCCAGCAGCCAAGCAAGGGATGGTGAAGCTTTCTTT
TRBD1 | TRBJ2-7 | TRBV9 | 15 | . | CASSAWGTGEHEQYF | TGTGCCAGCAGCGCCTGGGGGACAGGGGAACACGAGCAGTACTTC
. | TRBJ2-7 | TRBV5-1 | 16 | few | CASSLAVGREPYEQYF | TGCGCCAGCAGCTTGGCCGTTGGCAGGGAACCCTACGAGCAGTACTTC
. | TRBJ1-4 | TRBV30 | 16 | . | CAWSVYGGETNEKLFF | TGTGCCTGGAGTGTATACGGCGGGGAGACTAATGAAAAACTGTTTTTT
TRBD1 | TRBJ1-5 | TRBV10-3 | 15 | few | CAISEEGQNNQPQHF | TGTGCCATCAGTGAGGAGGGACAGAATAATCAGCCCCAGCATTTT
. | TRBJ2-7 | TRBV6-5 | 14 | . | CASAKSVGFYEQYF | TGTGCCAGCGCGAAGTCAGTCGGGTTCTACGAGCAGTACTTC
. | TRBJ2-1 | TRBV7-9 | 15 | few | CASSSGLIGTNEQFF | TGTGCCAGCAGCTCGGGGCTAATAGGTACAAATGAGCAGTTCTTC
TRBD1 | TRBJ1-5 | TRBV14 | 14 | . | CASSRTGIEQPQHF | TGTGCCAGCAGCCGGACAGGGATTGAGCAGCCCCAGCATTTT
. | TRBJ1-1 | TRBV18 | 14 | . | CASSPGILNTEAFF | TGTGCCAGCTCACCAGGGATCCTTAACACTGAAGCTTTCTTT
. | TRBJ1-1 | TRBV2 | 12 | . | CASSPGHAEAFF | TGTGCCAGCAGTCCGGGACACGCTGAAGCTTTCTTT
. | TRBJ1-4 | TRBV21-1 | 15 | . | CASSTLGTRKEKLFF | TGTGCCAGCAGCACTTTGGGGACAAGAAAGGAAAAACTGTTTTTT
TRBD2 | TRBJ2-3 | TRBV18 | 16 | . | CASSPLAGGGGDTQYF | TGTGCCAGCTCACCTTTAGCGGGAGGTGGCGGAGATACGCAGTATTTT
TRBD2 | TRBJ2-7 | TRBV5-1 | 16 | once | CASYVLPTSGRGEQYF | TGCGCCAGCTACGTCCTCCCGACTAGCGGGAGAGGCGAGCAGTACTTC
. | TRBJ2-7 | TRBV25-1 | 13 | once | CASSELDKHEQYF | TGTGCCAGCAGTGAATTGGACAAACACGAGCAGTACTTC
TRBD2 | TRBJ2-7 | TRBV10-1 | 17 | . | CASSDPGREREAYEQYF | TGCGCCAGCAGTGATCCCGGACGGGAGCGGGAGGCCTACGAGCAGTACTTC
. | TRBJ1-2 | TRBV10-2 | 15 | . | CATHDYTGSGYGYTF | TGCGCCACCCACGACTATACAGGGAGCGGCTATGGCTACACCTTC
. | TRBJ2-1 | TRBV11-2 | 12 | . | CASSFYGNEQFF | TGTGCCAGCAGCTTCTACGGGAATGAGCAGTTCTTC
. | TRBJ1-5 | TRBV13 | 15 | . | CASSGRTASNQPQHF | TGTGCCAGCAGCGGCAGGACAGCGAGCAATCAGCCCCAGCATTTT
TRBD2 | TRBJ2-7 | TRBV6-1 | 12 | . | CAVRDYLYEQYF | TGTGCCGTTCGGGACTACCTCTACGAGCAGTACTTC
TRBD2 | TRBJ2-1 | TRBV7-3 | 17 | . | CASSLRATAGGYNEQFF | TGTGCCAGCAGCTTAAGGGCTACGGCGGGAGGCTACAATGAGCAGTTCTTC
. | TRBJ2-2 | TRBV10-2 | 14 | . | CASKLDVNTGELFF | TGCGCTAGCAAGCTAGACGTGAACACCGGGGAGCTGTTTTTT
. | TRBJ1-1 | TRBV14 | 14 | once | CASSVKPRNTEAFF | TGTGCCAGCAGTGTAAAGCCCCGGAACACTGAAGCTTTCTTT